Given below is one T cell receptor beta chain in context. Its antigen is still unknown. CDR1 is SGDLS, CDR2 YYNGEE, per germline. The CDR3 is 15 amino acids. J was trimmed by 2 bases and V by 3 bases; bases with no gene match: 4. The data are from a study of metastatic and nonmetastatic thyroid tumors. Study information: Repertoire comparisons spanned blood and tumor or nodule tissue from malignant and benign thyroid patients.

The entire patient cohort was treatment-naive prior to thyroid surgery. Points from the study as a whole: Malignant thyroid tumors reportedly had TCR beta diversity that was significantly higher than in benign nodules, in blood and tumor.

Original processing notes: What underpinned the distant-metastasis classifier for papillary thyroid cancer was the set of CDR3 differences across clinicopathological groups. TCRdb re-called clones from the PCR reads using MiXCR. TCRdb's processing, not the study's, gives the V and J calls here. Of 30,000 to 40,000 clones listed, 35% are singletons. This chain connects TRBV9 to TRBJ2-1; 8 bases are shared with TRBD2. The receptor was derived from a female donor with papillary thyroid cancer or a benign thyroid nodule (not recorded which). Some clones in this sample may be carry-over from other donors' samples. Sequencing input: tumor tissue. The CDR3 here is CASSGTSGAYNEQFF. The CDR3 nucleotides are TGTGCCAGCAGCGGTACTAGCGGTGCCTACAATGAGCAGTTCTTC. The variable domain in full, with the rest retrieved from reference TRBV9 and TRBJ2-1, is DSGVTQTPKHLITATGQRVTLRCSPRSGDLSVYWYQQSLDQGLQFLIQYYNGEERAKGNILERFSAQQFPDLHSELNLSSLELGDSALYFCASSGTSGAYNEQFFGPGTRLTVL.